These 25 T cell receptor beta chains were sequenced from one sample in a study of read filtering for tumor transcriptome and immune sequencing. From 300 to 450 ng of RNA, a library with molecular barcoded alpha/delta and beta/gamma adaptors was made. Each CDR3 protein is one row after TCRdb ran MiXCR on the reads. This sample yields about 6,000 distinct CDR3 sequences, of which around 24% are seen a single time; about half belongs to the top ten. Sequenced sample: a population of CD138-negative cells sorted from bone marrow. Every receptor here comes from a donor aged 40 or older with multiple myeloma.

As for this clonotype: One end of the junction does not line up with germline, which may come from a read error. This chain connects TRBV20-1 to TRBJ1-1, with D possibly TRBD1 on 5 matching bases. The CDR3 length is 16 residues. Looked up from germline, CDR1 is DFQATT and CDR2 is SNEGSKA (reference sequence). The CDR3 DNA reads TGCAGTGCTAGAGATCCACAAGGCCCCATGGACACTGGAGCTTTCTTT. It is translated as CSARDPQGPMDTGAFF.

Note on this clonotype: A far larger clone is only one base removed, so a read error is likely. The rearrangement uses TRBV6-6 and TRBJ2-1; TRBD1 matches 9 bases. The CDR3 is made up of 17 amino acids. The germline V gene has CDR1 MNHNY and CDR2 SVGAGI (reference sequence). J lost 9 bases, V lost 5 bases, and 17 bases had no gene match. CDR3 residues: CASSAWFGTGYGSEQFF. The CDR3, as DNA: TGTGCCAGCAGTGCCTGGTTCGGGACAGGGTACGGCAGTGAGCAGTTCTTC.

For this clonotype: This clone may be a read error of a much larger clone one base away. V is TRBV7-9 and J is TRBJ1-1; D is uncertain. The germline V gene encodes CDR1 SEHNR and CDR2 FQNEAQ (reference sequence). The CDR3 spans 13 residues. The CDR3 reads CASSLDGIPESFF. CDR3 DNA: TGTGCCAGCAGCTTAGATGGGATCCCTGAATCTTTCTTT.

This clonotype has ten or more counts. This chain joins TRBV20-1 and TRBJ1-2; D is ambiguous. Trimming removed 5 bases at V and 2 bases at J, with 12 bases between. Germline lookup yields CDR1 DFQATT and CDR2 SNEGSKA (reference sequence). The CDR3 totals 13 residues. This chain's CDR3 is CSAPPLLNYGYTF. CDR3 bases: TGCAGTGCTCCTCCTCTCCTAAACTATGGCTACACCTTC.

There are many counts of this clonotype. V is TRBV2 and J is TRBJ2-1; D assignment may be TRBD1 or TRBD2 (5 bases each). CDR1 is SNHLY, CDR2 FYNNEI, per germline. V dropped 6 bases and J dropped 9 bases, with 18 bases sitting between them. The length of the CDR3 is 14 residues. CDR3 region: CASSNLKRDGEQFF. CDR3 nucleotides: TGTGCCAGCAGCAACCTAAAGAGGGACGGTGAGCAGTTCTTC.

A remark on this clonotype: The junction does not match germline at one end; this may be a read error. CDR3 protein: CASSLGCSSYSEQFF. In DNA form, the CDR3 reads TGTGCCAGCAGCCTCGGGTGTAGCTCCTACAGTGAGCAGTTCTTC. The chain joins TRBV6-2 or TRBV6-3 to TRBJ2-1; D gene uncertain. Germline values: CDR1 MNHEY, CDR2 SVGEGT. The CDR3 has 15 residues.

Of note for this clonotype: It is likely a read error: a sequence one base away is far more abundant. The J gene is TRBJ1-1, the V gene TRBV6-5; D might be TRBD1 (5 bases). Germline V gives CDR1 MNHEY, CDR2 SVGAGI. The CDR3 runs 13 residues. This chain's CDR3 is CAGSGEGMTEAFF. In nucleotides, the CDR3 is TGTGCCGGCAGCGGTGAGGGGATGACTGAAGCTTTCTTT.

The chain links TRBV5-1 to TRBJ2-1; D possibly corresponds to TRBD1 (5 bases). This CDR3 region has 15 residues. Germline lookup yields CDR1 SGHRS and CDR2 YFSETQ. Trimming removed 5 bases from V and 8 bases from J, with 20 bases in between. CDR3 bases: TGCGCCAGCAGACAGCAAACACAGGAGTCGCATGAGCAGTTCTTC. This encodes CASRQQTQESHEQFF. Complete variable domain (other parts from reference TRBV5-1 and TRBJ2-1): KAGVTQTPRYLIKTRGQQVTLSCSPISGHRSVSWYQQTPGQGLQFLFEYFSETQRNKGNFPGRFSGRQFSNSRSEMNVSTLELGDSALYLCASRQQTQESHEQFFGPGTRLTVL.

This clonotype was observed a handful of times. V is TRBV7-3 and J is TRBJ2-2; the match to TRBD1 covers 7 bases. CDR1 SGHTA and CDR2 FQGTGA come from the germline V gene. Trimming removed 2 bases from V and 2 bases from J; junction bases left unmatched: 11. The CDR3 has 18 residues. CDR3 region: CASSLDGQVPLNTGELFF. CDR3 in DNA: TGTGCCAGCAGCTTAGATGGACAGGTGCCCCTTAACACCGGGGAGCTGTTTTTT.

This clonotype was counted between two and nine times. V is TRBV6-5 and J is TRBJ2-7; D not certain. This CDR3 comprises 13 residues. CDR1 and CDR2 from the germline V gene are MNHEY and SVGAGI. V lost 5 bases to trimming and J lost 3 bases, with 11 bases between them. This CDR3 is CASSKDRHYEQYF. CDR3 nucleotides: TGTGCCAGCAGTAAGGACCGCCACTACGAGCAGTACTTC.

For this clonotype: It may be a read error: a sequence one base away is much more abundant. This chain links TRBV20-1 with TRBJ2-7; D is unresolved. The CDR3 runs 15 residues. CDR1 and CDR2 from the germline V gene are DFQATT and SNEGSKA (reference sequence). The CDR3 region is CSAGDIEDSSYEQYF. In nucleotides, the CDR3 is TGCAGTGCTGGAGATATTGAGGATAGCTCCTACGAGCAGTACTTC.

V is TRBV7-9 and J is TRBJ2-2; possible D gene TRBD1, 5 bases. The CDR3 length is 17 residues. CDR1 is SEHNR and CDR2 is FQNEAQ in the germline V gene (reference sequence). V was clipped by 6 bases and J by 0 bases, with 17 bases between them. The CDR3 bases are TGTGCCAGCAGGGTAGGATCGGGCAGGGCGAACACCGGGGAGCTGTTTTTT. Translating it yields CASRVGSGRANTGELFF. The full variable domain, its missing parts supplied by reference TRBV7-9 and TRBJ2-2, is DTGVSQNPRHKITKRGQNVTFRCDPISEHNRLYWYRQTLGQGPEFLTYFQNEAQLEKSRLLSDRFSAERPKGSFSTLEIQRTEQGDSAMYLCASRVGSGRANTGELFFGEGSRLTVL.

This clonotype came up many times. The chain carries TRBV6-6 and TRBJ2-1, with a tentative D call TRBD2 (6 bases). The V end lost 2 bases, the J end lost 9 bases, and 14 bases lay between the germline ends. The CDR3 totals 14 residues. Germline lookup yields CDR1 MNHNY and CDR2 SVGAGI (reference sequence). In DNA form, the CDR3 reads TGTGCCAGCAGTTACCCGGGAGCTCGCGGTGAGCAGTTCTTC. It is translated as CASSYPGARGEQFF.

The table lists this clonotype with many counts. The V call is TRBV6-1, the J call TRBJ2-1; TRBD2 matches at 11 bases. There are 15 residues in the CDR3. Germline trimming cut 2 bases from V and 10 bases from J; bases unmatched to any gene: 7. Germline CDR1 and CDR2: MNHNS and SASEGT. CDR3 sequence: CASSERVAGGDEQFF. The CDR3 region has the DNA TGTGCCAGCAGTGAACGGGTAGCGGGAGGGGACGAGCAGTTCTTC.

The V and J genes are TRBV12-3 or TRBV12-4 and TRBJ2-6; D not resolved. Trimming removed 2 bases from V and 4 bases from J, with 9 bases in between. The CDR3 has 15 amino acids. As DNA, the CDR3 is TGTGCCAGCAGTTTACCCAATCCCGGGGCCAACGTCCTGACTTTC. This encodes CASSLPNPGANVLTF.

This clonotype was detected ten times or more. The chain uses TRBV5-6 and TRBJ2-3, with 9 bases that match TRBD1. With 4 bases clipped from V and 3 bases from J, the junction kept 6 bases outside the gene matches. CDR1 is SGHDT, CDR2 YYEEEE, per germline. The length of the CDR3 is 15 residues. The CDR3 protein is CASSATGTGTDTQYF. The CDR3 region has the DNA TGTGCCAGCAGCGCAACCGGGACAGGGACAGATACGCAGTATTTT.

This clonotype is labeled as hyperexpanded. The V gene is TRBV28, the J gene TRBJ2-7, with TRBD1 as a possible D gene (6 bases). The ends were cut back, 5 bases at V and 4 bases at J, with 9 bases in the middle. CDR1 is MDHEN, CDR2 SYDVKM, per germline. CDR3 length: 12 amino acids. CDR3 sequence: CASSQQGYEQYF. CDR3 sequence (DNA): TGTGCCAGCAGTCAACAGGGATACGAGCAGTACTTC.

In this sample, this clonotype turned up many times. The V and J genes are TRBV6-6 and TRBJ2-3, with D hard to call. The V end was cut by 6 bases, the J end by 3 bases, with 4 bases between. Germline V gene lookup returns CDR1 MNHNY and CDR2 SVGAGI (reference sequence). CDR3 length: 11 amino acids. The CDR3 DNA reads TGTGCCAGCAGACTGACAGATACGCAGTATTTT. Amino acids: CASRLTDTQYF.

Ten or more counts support this clonotype. J is TRBJ2-7 and V is TRBV11-2; D unresolved. This CDR3 comprises 10 residues. Trimming took 4 bases from V and 7 from J, leaving 5 bases between them. The germline CDR1 and CDR2 sequences are SGHAT and FQNNGV. The CDR3 loop reads CASSYEEQYF. The CDR3 bases are TGTGCCAGCAGCTACGAAGAGCAGTACTTC.

Notes on this clonotype: This may be a read error: a much more frequent sequence differs by one nucleotide. J is TRBJ1-1 and V is TRBV18; D is possibly TRBD1 (6 bases). The CDR3 runs 16 residues. V lost 7 bases and J 0 bases, leaving 18 bases between the germline ends. Germline values: CDR1 KGHSH, CDR2 LQKENI. The chain's CDR3 is CASLLNSDRMNTEAFF. In DNA form, the CDR3 reads TGTGCCAGCTTACTGAATTCGGACAGAATGAACACTGAAGCTTTCTTT.

In its sample, this clonotype was seen many times. This rearrangement joins TRBV6-6 to TRBJ2-2; D is unclear. CDR1 MNHNY and CDR2 SVGAGI come from the germline V gene (reference sequence). The CDR3 has 13 residues. Trimming removed 5 bases from V and 0 bases from J, with 4 bases in between. CDR3 coding DNA: TGTGCCAGCAGTACAGCGAACACCGGGGAGCTGTTTTTT. Encoded protein: CASSTANTGELFF.

On this clonotype: This may come from a read error, since a much larger clone is one base off. The rearrangement links TRBV2 to TRBJ2-7, with TRBD1 identical over 8 bases. Germline CDR1 reads SNHLY; CDR2 reads FYNNEI. V gave up 4 bases and J gave up 0 bases; unmatched junction bases: 11. The CDR3 loop spans 17 amino acids. The CDR3 sequence: CASSGQGQAEFSYEQYF. The CDR3 DNA follows: TGTGCCAGCAGTGGTCAGGGACAGGCGGAATTCTCCTACGAGCAGTACTTC.

Remarks on this clonotype: A far larger clone is a single base away, which makes a read error likely. The chain recombines TRBV6-6 with TRBJ1-1; D is perhaps TRBD1 (5 bases). The germline CDR1 and CDR2 sequences are MNHNY and SVGAGI (reference sequence). V lost 8 bases and J 5 bases, leaving 15 bases between the germline ends. This CDR3 region has 13 residues. The CDR3 nucleotides are TGTGCCAGCGGCGGTGAGGGGATGACTGAAGCTTTCTTT. This translates into CASGGEGMTEAFF.

As to this clonotype: Given a far larger clone just one base away, this is likely a sequencing read error. The gene calls are TRBV7-9 and TRBJ1-6; D is unresolved. The J call could be wrong; TRBJ1-1 is a better fit for the DNA end. The CDR3 runs to 14 residues. The V gene's germline CDR1 is SEHNR and CDR2 FQNEAQ (reference sequence). The CDR3 protein is CASGVRGVGTEAFF. The CDR3 nucleotides are TGTGCCAGCGGCGTCCGCGGGGTGGGAACTGAAGCTTTCTTT.

This clonotype is medium-sized within its sample. The V call is TRBV4-1, the J call TRBJ2-2, with a possible D match to TRBD1 (6 bases). Germline values: CDR1 MGHRA, CDR2 YSYEKL. The CDR3 runs to 18 residues. V was clipped by 0 bases and J by 0 bases, with 14 bases between them. The CDR3 sequence is CASSQEGQGPSNTGELFF. The CDR3 DNA reads TGCGCCAGCAGCCAAGAGGGGCAGGGGCCGTCGAACACCGGGGAGCTGTTTTTT.